The 27 T cell receptor beta chains below all came from one sample that was sequenced in a study of regulatory and conventional T cells in RAG deficiency. Blood CD4+ CD25-low CD127-high conventional T cells supplied the genomic DNA template. Sequencing was performed with immunoSEQ multiplex PCR; in TCRdb, only in-frame clones are kept and a portion is missing. The sample carries 13,000 or so clones, around 92% recorded once. Separately, the same data were catalogued under a study of regulatory T cells. From that paper: The primer mix had 52 TRBV and 13 TRBJ primers.

The sample taken for sequencing was CD4+ effector T cells sorted from blood. Receptors were obtained from a human donor in good health.

The chain combines TRBV6-5 with TRBJ1-6; TRBD1 might be the D (6 bases). Germline values: CDR1 MNHEY, CDR2 SVGAGI. V lost 6 bases and J lost 6, with 12 bases in between. The CDR3 has 14 amino acids. CDR3 DNA: TGTGCCAGCAGCCAGGGGAGATCTAATTCACCCCTCCACTTT. Translated, it gives CASSQGRSNSPLHF.

The chain is built from TRBV28 and TRBJ1-1; D may be TRBD1 (5 bases). Germline CDR1 MDHEN, CDR2 SYDVKM. The CDR3 runs 15 residues. The ends were cut back, 4 bases at V and 1 base at J, with 13 bases in the middle. The CDR3 protein is CASSSPGTENTEAFF. As DNA, the CDR3 is TGTGCCAGCAGTTCACCCGGGACTGAGAACACTGAAGCTTTCTTT.

The chain has TRBV28 and TRBJ1-1, with no clear D. Germline V gives CDR1 MDHEN, CDR2 SYDVKM. V gave up 5 bases and J gave up 1 base, with 5 bases separating them. This CDR3 is 12 amino acids long. The CDR3 nucleotides are TGTGCCAGCAGTGTCGGGAACACTGAAGCTTTCTTT. It yields the protein CASSVGNTEAFF.

The chain couples TRBV19 to TRBJ2-5; D unclear. Between the trimmed V and J ends, which lost 1 base and 0 bases, there was a span of 9 bases. The CDR3 is 15 residues long. The germline gives CDR1 LNHDA, CDR2 SQIVND (reference sequence). The CDR3 bases are TGTGCCAGTAGTATAGGCGGACGGAACCAAGAGACCCAGTACTTC. This sequence encodes CASSIGGRNQETQYF.

V usage is TRBV11-2 and J usage is TRBJ1-2; D unresolved. The V gene lost 0 bases and the J gene lost 1 base, with 6 bases spanning the gap. The CDR3 runs 14 residues. CDR1 SGHAT and CDR2 FQNNGV come from the germline V gene. CDR3 sequence reads: CASSLDGNNYGYTF. In DNA, the CDR3 is TGTGCCAGCAGCTTAGATGGGAATAACTATGGCTACACCTTC.

The J gene is TRBJ1-1, the V gene TRBV18, with 7 bases fitting TRBD1. Looked up from germline, CDR1 is KGHSH and CDR2 is LQKENI. The V gene end was trimmed by 3 bases and the J gene end by 1 base; junction bases not matched to a gene: 14. This CDR3 has 18 amino acids. The CDR3, as DNA: TGTGCCAGCTCACCCGCTATGGGGACGGGACAGAAGAACACTGAAGCTTTCTTT. It translates to CASSPAMGTGQKNTEAFF.

This chain connects TRBV6-1 to TRBJ1-4; D is unclear. CDR1 is MNHNS, CDR2 SASEGT, per germline. The CDR3 spans 14 residues. V was shortened by 3 bases and J by 3 bases, with 8 bases between the two germline ends. The CDR3 spells CASSDHRSNEKLFF. The CDR3 DNA sequence: TGTGCCAGCAGTGACCACCGATCTAATGAAAAACTGTTTTTT.

J is TRBJ1-2 and V is TRBV28; possible D gene TRBD1, 5 bases. Germline V gene data show CDR1 as MDHEN and CDR2 as SYDVKM. The CDR3 loop spans 14 amino acids. The V end lost 5 bases, the J end lost 3 bases, and 13 bases lay between the germline ends. The CDR3 DNA follows: TGTGCCAGCAGTACTCCCGGGACGTACTATGGCTACACCTTC. Protein product: CASSTPGTYYGYTF.

This clone was detected only a few times. V gene TRBV6-5 combines with J gene TRBJ2-5; D is possibly TRBD1 or TRBD2 (5 bases each). Germline values: CDR1 MNHEY, CDR2 SVGAGI. The CDR3 loop spans 16 amino acids. V lost 0 bases to trimming and J lost 4 bases, with 15 bases between them. CDR3 DNA: TGTGCCAGCAGTTACTCGGCCGGGGTGGGACGAGAGACCCAGTACTTC. It yields the protein CASSYSAGVGRETQYF.

The chain uses TRBV6-6 and TRBJ1-1; D unclear. CDR3 length: 13 residues. CDR1 and CDR2 from the germline V gene are MNHNY and SVGAGI (reference sequence). V gave up 6 bases and J gave up 1 base, with 9 bases separating them. DNA for the CDR3: TGTGCCAGCAGGGGAATACAGAACACTGAAGCTTTCTTT. Amino acid sequence: CASRGIQNTEAFF.

The rearrangement joins TRBV10-1 to TRBJ2-1, with D tentatively TRBD2 (6 bases). The CDR3 consists of 15 residues. Germline loops: CDR1 WNHNN, CDR2 SYGVQD (reference sequence). The V and J ends lost 4 bases and 2 bases respectively, with 12 bases between them. The CDR3 nucleotides read TGCGCCAGCAGTGGTGGGGGGTCGGCCTACAATGAGCAGTTCTTC. As protein: CASSGGGSAYNEQFF.

The chain links TRBV19 to TRBJ2-6, with unresolved D. Germline V CDR1 and CDR2: LNHDA, SQIVND (reference sequence). CDR3 length: 15 residues. The V end was cut by 2 bases, the J end by 2 bases, with 7 bases between. The CDR3, as DNA: TGTGCCAGTAGTATACTTGGAACTGGGGCCAACGTCCTGACTTTC. It specifies CASSILGTGANVLTF.

The chain uses TRBV18 and TRBJ1-4; D gene uncertain. This CDR3 has 13 amino acids. CDR1 and CDR2 from the germline V gene are KGHSH and LQKENI. Trimming stripped 4 bases from V and 8 bases from J, with 11 bases between. The CDR3 nucleotides are TGTGCCAGCTCACAAGGTGTTAAGGAAAAACTGTTTTTT. Amino acid sequence: CASSQGVKEKLFF.

CDR3 loop: CASSFNGGAPYF. In nucleotides, the CDR3 is TGTGCCAGCAGCTTTAACGGGGGCGCGCCCTATTTT. The gene calls are TRBV11-2 and TRBJ2-3; D tentatively reads TRBD1 or TRBD2 (6 bases each). This CDR3 has 12 amino acids. Trimming removed 3 bases from V and 15 bases from J, with 16 bases in between. CDR1 SGHAT and CDR2 FQNNGV come from the germline V gene.

CDR3 region: CATGQGWQPQHF. CDR3 DNA sequence: TGTGCCACCGGACAGGGGTGGCAGCCCCAGCATTTT. The V and J genes are TRBV19 and TRBJ1-5; 9 nucleotides align to TRBD1. Germline lookup yields CDR1 LNHDA and CDR2 SQIVND (reference sequence). The CDR3 spans 12 residues. The trim removed 10 bases at V and 7 bases at J, leaving 5 bases unmatched.

The chain joins TRBV2 to TRBJ1-5; 8 bases agree with TRBD1. J was trimmed by 4 bases and V by 5 bases; bases with no gene match: 7. The germline V gene has CDR1 SNHLY and CDR2 FYNNEI. The length of the CDR3 is 15 residues. CDR3 protein: CASSQGQGGNQPQHF. As DNA, the CDR3 is TGTGCCAGCAGTCAAGGACAGGGAGGGAATCAGCCCCAGCATTTT.

The chain joins TRBV30 to TRBJ1-5; the D is unclear. Germline V gene lookup returns CDR1 GTSNPN and CDR2 SVGIG (reference sequence). V gave up 2 bases and J gave up 4 bases, with 9 bases separating them. The CDR3 sequence is 13 residues long. CDR3 nucleotides: TGTGCCTGGAGTACGGGTAAAAATCAGCCCCAGCATTTT. It yields the protein CAWSTGKNQPQHF.

The rearrangement links TRBV5-1 to TRBJ1-1; 12 nucleotides align to TRBD1. V lost 7 bases to trimming and J lost 5 bases; unmatched junction nucleotides: 12. The CDR3 totals 16 residues. Germline loops: CDR1 SGHRS, CDR2 YFSETQ. CDR3 DNA sequence: TGCGCCAGCTGGGCGTGGGACAGGGGGCTTTGGACTGAAGCTTTCTTT. Translation: CASWAWDRGLWTEAFF.

The chain uses TRBV14 and TRBJ1-4; D call uncertain. CDR1 is SGHDN and CDR2 is FVKESK in the germline V gene. V lost 0 bases, J lost 2 bases, and 7 bases lay in between. This CDR3 spans 15 amino acids. CDR3 DNA: TGTGCCAGCAGCCAAGATATGGGGACTAATGAAAAACTGTTTTTT. It encodes CASSQDMGTNEKLFF.

V is TRBV21-1 and J is TRBJ2-3; TRBD1, the D gene given by the table, was not confirmed from the DNA. TRBV21-1 is a documented pseudogene. The CDR3 is made up of 17 amino acids. As DNA, the CDR3 is TGTGCCAGCAGCAAAGAGGGGCCAGGGGTTGTAACAGATACGCAGTATTTT. Residues: CASSKEGPGVVTDTQYF.

This chain links TRBV5-1 with TRBJ2-7; D is unresolved. The V end was cut by 5 bases, the J end by 3 bases, with 12 bases between. The CDR3 runs 13 residues. The V gene's germline CDR1 is SGHRS and CDR2 YFSETQ. The CDR3, as DNA: TGCGCCAGCAGTTTAGATGACGACTACGAGCAGTACTTC. It specifies CASSLDDDYEQYF.

This chain connects TRBV28 to TRBJ2-1, with 8 bases aligning to TRBD2. The CDR3 length is 15 residues. Germline CDR1 reads MDHEN; CDR2 reads SYDVKM. V was pared by 6 bases and J by 1 base, with 5 bases of the junction left unmatched. The CDR3 region has the DNA TGTGCCAGCAGCCAAGCGGGAGTATCCTACAATGAGCAGTTCTTC. Residues: CASSQAGVSYNEQFF.

This clone was counted once. The chain employs TRBV6-4 and TRBJ2-5, with TRBD2 matching 11 bases. This CDR3 is 16 amino acids long. The V gene's germline CDR1 is MRHNA and CDR2 SNTAGT. Trimming at V came to 6 bases and at J to 3 bases, leaving 9 bases not matched to a gene. CDR3 residues: CASRDLTSGDKETQYF. The CDR3 DNA is TGTGCCAGCAGAGACCTGACTAGCGGGGATAAAGAGACCCAGTACTTC.

The chain joins TRBV5-1 to TRBJ2-1; D may be TRBD2 (5 bases). In germline, CDR1 is SGHRS, CDR2 YFSETQ. Between the trimmed V and J ends, which lost 0 bases and 0 bases, there was a span of 13 bases. This CDR3 has 17 residues. The CDR3 reads CASSLASPPSSYNEQFF. The CDR3 DNA reads as TGCGCCAGCAGCTTGGCTAGCCCTCCCAGCTCCTACAATGAGCAGTTCTTC.

This chain joins TRBV11-3 and TRBJ1-5; D remains unclear. Trimming removed 2 bases at V and 7 bases at J, with 9 bases between. CDR1 is SGHNT, CDR2 YENEEA, per germline. The CDR3 covers 13 residues. The CDR3 DNA follows: TGTGCCAGCAGCTTATTGGTGGGGCAGCCCCAGCATTTT. It codes for CASSLLVGQPQHF.

The rearrangement joins TRBV2 to TRBJ1-4, with unresolved D. The V gene lost 5 bases and the J gene lost 8 bases, with 12 bases spanning the gap. The CDR3 spans 13 residues. In germline, CDR1 is SNHLY, CDR2 FYNNEI. The CDR3 nucleotides are TGTGCCAGCAGTTCTGCAGGCAGGGAAAAACTGTTTTTT. It is translated as CASSSAGREKLFF.

The chain's CDR3 is CASSLDPGLNTEAFF. The CDR3 DNA reads as TGCGCCAGCAGCTTGGATCCCGGGCTGAACACTGAAGCTTTCTTT. This chain connects TRBV5-1 to TRBJ1-1, with D unclear. Trimming shortened V by 0 bases and J by 0 bases, and 9 bases separated the two germline ends. CDR1 and CDR2 from the germline V gene are SGHRS and YFSETQ. The CDR3 is 15 residues long.